Below, one T cell receptor beta chain is given with its context. The antigen is undetermined. This entry comes from a study of a mutant IDH1 vaccine in newly diagnosed glioma. Study context: Investigators started vaccination 4-6 weeks after radiotherapy alone, or with temozolomide cycles. The treated group averaged approximately 38 years old and was roughly 62% male, roughly 40% female. It was radiotherapy, temozolomide, or both that patients received previously, with most receiving both.

Here immunoSEQ multiplex PCR was the method, and the copy in TCRdb shows in-frame clones only, minus some. The table has 50,000 to 55,000 clones, just under 80% seen once; the top ten hold roughly 5.2%. Whole-study findings and limits: Whatever changes occurred in top peripheral T cell clonotypes seemed unrelated to pseudoprogression.

CDR1 is SGHTA and CDR2 is FQGNSA in the germline V gene. The germline V and J ends were trimmed by 2 bases and 4 bases, with 15 bases remaining between them. This CDR3 spans 15 amino acids. The time point is: week 5, during vaccination. In the vaccine, a single dose held 300 ug of the mutant IDH1 20-mer peptide, along with topical imiquimod. Sample: PBMCs, taken from a glioma patient whose treatment included an IDH1 peptide vaccine. The chain links TRBV7-2 to TRBJ2-7, with D possibly matching TRBD2 (7 bases). The origin of this receptor is a man aged 50-60 years with glioma. In nucleotides, the CDR3 is TGTGCCAGCAGCTTAAGTCGGGGGGCCCCTTACGAGCAGTACTTC. It translates to CASSLSRGAPYEQYF.